Included here is one TCR beta chain sequence, with context. Its target antigen remains unknown. The CDR3 starts with the cysteine, ends with the phenylalanine, and has 15 residues. Of the read, only the CDR3 DNA is kept; its 45 bases are in frame from base 1. The germline V gene provides CDR1 SNHLY and CDR2 FYNNEI. Trimming takes 4 bases off V and 1 base off J; junction bases not matched to a gene: 3. The data were taken from a study of cytomegalovirus exposure and HLA in healthy donors (dated by TCRdb to about 2017). Describing the broader study: An earlier analysis of several hundred of the donors reported under 300 Gb of sequence data and some 110 million unique TCR beta sequences obtained from 180 million or so T cells. Besides the first cohort of under 700 subjects, a separate validation cohort made up of 120 different subjects was used. In an earlier analysis of 500 to 650 of the donors, high-throughput TCR beta sequencing was used to judge whether each TCR beta V gene segment behaved as functional or pseudogenic. Typing coverage varied by locus: 629-630 donors for A, B, C, DRB1 and DQB1; approximately 560 for DQA1; nearly 610 for DPA1; approximately 450 for DPB1. All discovery cohort repertoires had been generated on a single sequencing platform. To study patterns of TCR occurrence, a later analysis re-analyzed previously published TCR beta repertoires from 650 to 750 donors and added high-resolution HLA genotyping. On average, roughly 250,000 unique TCR beta nucleotide sequences were sequenced per donor among some 420 genotyped donors of the cohort, with roughly 18% of those sequences being non-productive. Rather than using new phenotypic data, the later analysis identified candidate immune exposures from TCR beta sequences and from how often those sequences occurred across donors. To predict cytomegalovirus infection status, the study brought together high-throughput TCR immunosequencing, statistical association of individual TCRs with disease status, and machine learning. Genome-wide SNP genotypes for about 65% of the 666 donors were used in a later genetic analysis, which treated that subset as a discovery cohort. An early release covering roughly 600 HLA-typed donors comprised 250 to 350 gigabases of sequencing data and approximately 85 million unique TCR sequences. HLA typing included class I and class II loci at four-digit resolution. Of the 398 genotyped donors, 81% fell in the genetic ancestry cluster associated with self-reported Caucasian donors. Roughly five DR-DQ haplotypes were treated as single units for association and clustering because of strong linkage in the cohort. Donor age, sex, ethnicity and CMV serostatus were collected together with the repertoire data. Using immunosequencing, the study profiled T cell repertoires from approximately 700 subjects and related those repertoires to cytomegalovirus serostatus. The study aimed to test whether signatures of past pathogen exposure could be identified by cataloging public T cell receptors. Findings and caveats that apply to the study as a whole: At a false discovery rate of 0.05, a later analysis linked around 17,000 TCR beta sequences to specific HLA alleles. Assigning TCR associations to individual alleles was difficult when HLA alleles, especially DR and DQ, strongly co-occurred. V-gene and J-gene trimming of TCR beta chains was associated with a missense DCLRE1C variant in a later genetic analysis, and the association was replicated in an independent cohort. A further reported finding was that TCR beta sequences accurately predicted the HLA-A and HLA-B alleles for most subjects in the first cohort. For the cohort, immune exposure information was limited to CMV serostatus. The study gave a list of around 170 TCR beta chains associated with cytomegalovirus. The 87-base-pair reads could not distinguish some IMGT-functional V segments, including TRBV6-2 and TRBV6-3, so those segments were excluded. Correlated functional status among segregating V segments might reflect linkage disequilibrium, but an unknown experimental factor could not be ruled out. In vitro tests confirmed that three of the cytomegalovirus-associated TCR beta chains recognize cytomegalovirus antigens. Cytomegalovirus status was reported to be diagnosed by the classifier with high specificity and sensitivity in both the original and validation cohorts. In a later analysis, most CMV-associated TCR beta chains were found to appear HLA-restricted, with HLA associations seemingly driven largely by CMV exposure. Sequencing depth was assumed to be roughly uniform across donors in the presence/absence analyses, though that assumption may not hold. Only TCR beta chains were sequenced in this cohort, and the absence of alpha or paired-chain data limited detectable features. According to a later analysis, TCR association rates differed among HLA loci, with DRB1 alleles showing the most associated TCRs and HLA-C alleles showing the fewest. A later analysis reported that several top co-occurrence clusters appeared linked to parvovirus B19, influenza, CMV and Epstein-Barr virus. While some public TCRs were present in many individuals, most TCR sequences turned up only very rarely across donors. A group of highly shared sequence variants was considered likely to be a technical artifact of the sequencing pipeline. Broadly in line with IMGT annotations, most TCR beta V segments showed up in productive rearrangements about 87% or about 30% of the time in an earlier analysis of under 700 of the donors. It was suggested by the authors that the approach could potentially be generalized to other disease states and immunological phenotypes. HLA typing was unavailable for some donors at each locus, so association tests used only the typed subset. About 17 rarely observed V segments, including chromosome 9 orphons, were excluded from the earlier analysis of approximately 600 of the donors because counts were too low. A later genetic analysis reported fewer N-insertions in productive TCRs among donors in an Asian-associated ancestry cluster than the roughly 650-donor mean. In a later analysis, HLA-associated TCR beta chains were found to be more clonally expanded and to have lower generation probabilities than equally common non-associated chains.

The cohort comprised fewer than 750 healthy bone marrow donors. All cohort members were sampled while nominally healthy, although unrecorded immune exposures were likely present. The donor tested CMV seropositive and was one of the 289 seropositive cohort members. A peripheral blood sample was collected from each donor, and TCR beta sequencing was performed on peripheral blood mononuclear cells. The Qiagen DNeasy Blood Extraction Kit was used to extract genomic DNA from the blood cell samples. Libraries were made using the immunoSEQ multiplex PCR assay. For the multiplex PCR, a mixture combining 60 forward primers for TCR Vbeta segments and 13 reverse primers for TCR Jbeta segments was used. The CDR3 region of rearranged TCR beta genes was amplified from genomic DNA with a multiplex PCR assay. The amplified TCR beta libraries were sequenced on the Illumina HiSeq System as 87-base-pair reads. Processing in the source paper ran as follows. A later analysis counted about 76 million unique TCR beta chains across the 550 to 800 repertoires, and 10 million to 12 million of these chains were shared by at least two donors. To remove PCR and sequencing errors, raw reads were error-corrected and collapsed into unique sequences using a nearest-neighbor algorithm that merged closely related sequences. CDR3 sequences were aligned to IMGT reference sequences to assign V, D and J gene segments. Each retained sequence needed at least a six-nucleotide match to both a V gene segment and a J gene segment. A rearrangement counted as productive if the CDR3 had no stop codons and remained in frame with V and J, and every other rearrangement counted as non-productive. CDR3 was defined by IMGT convention, running from the second conserved V-encoded cysteine to the conserved J-encoded phenylalanine. The earlier analysis of fewer than 700 of the donors excluded sequences that lacked an unambiguous match to a single V gene segment. In an earlier analysis of approximately 590 of the donors, a V segment was called functional when productive rearrangements were above 56.7%, and segregating when the standard deviation between donors exceeded 5%. A statistical classification framework was built to diagnose cytomegalovirus status from the catalog of TCR beta chain sequences. In a later analysis, V and J genes were assigned by comparing TCR nucleotide sequences against IMGT/GENE-DB human TR gene sequences. A later analysis assigned CDR3 sequences and most-parsimonious VDJ recombination scenarios with the TCRdist pipeline. In a later analysis, every TCR beta chain was defined by the combination of its CDR3 amino acid sequence and its V-gene family, and reads without a unique V-gene family were dropped. A later analysis removed 592 highly shared, low-generation-probability nucleotide sequences to deal with suspected cross-contamination and a sequencing artifact. A later analysis calculated a clonal expansion index for each public chain from normalized within-repertoire ranks of inferred template counts. A later analysis computed generation probabilities with a VDJ recombination model fitted to out-of-frame rearrangements, and checked the results against IGoR. Hypergeometric tests were used in a later analysis to score TCR-TCR, TCR-HLA and TCR-CMV co-occurrence, with a repertoire-size bias correction applied to the TCR pairs. A later analysis estimated false discovery rates by permuting HLA or CMV assignments 20 times. In a later analysis, co-occurring TCRs were grouped using DBSCAN, with TCRdist sequence similarity added in when clustering inside HLA-allele-positive subsets. For co-occurrence clustering, repertoires with fewer than 30,000 or more than 120,000 public chains were excluded, along with roughly 5 repertoires with anomalous nucleotide sharing. TCRdb took this table from immuneACCESS and kept in-frame rearrangements with V and J called. Such tables lack part of the clones; where checked against another copy, unresolved V genes explain under half of the gap, and the rest is unexplained. V and J calls and clone size are as listed in that table; D and trimming were resolved from the DNA. The data table for this sample lists roughly 57,000 clones. Together, the top ten hold 12% of the sample.

The clonotype was recovered from a woman in her thirties in good health and CMV-seropositive. The sequence links TRBV2 to TRBJ2-2; TRBD2 agrees with 7 junctional bases. The sample consisted of PBMCs. The CDR3 reads CASSAERGNTGELFF. The sequenced DNA: TGTGCCAGCAGTGCAGAGCGGGGGAACACCGGGGAGCTGTTTTTT.